This T cell receptor beta chain was retrieved from a study of neoadjuvant nivolumab and ipilimumab in lung cancer. Overall study results and limits: Only two of four nivolumab-treated tumors gained richness and clonality by surgery.

Only in-frame clones appear in the TCRdb table, and some are missing; sequencing was by immunoSEQ multiplex PCR. Here the sample spans 15,000 to 20,000 clones, about 77% being singletons. V was pared by 1 base and J by 8 bases, with 18 bases between. CDR1 is SNHLY and CDR2 is FYNNEI in the germline V gene. The length of the CDR3 is 16 residues. As concerns this clone: Its specificity is not known.

The source is an adult with non-small cell lung cancer. This specimen was tumor tissue, taken after neoadjuvant nivolumab, alone or with ipilimumab, at or shortly before surgery. The J gene is TRBJ2-1, the V gene TRBV2; D is unclear. The CDR3 DNA reads TGTGCCAGCAGTGAAGTCCCGTCCTCAGGATGGGATGAGCAGTTCTTC. This encodes CASSEVPSSGWDEQFF.